This T cell receptor beta chain derives from a study of cytomegalovirus exposure and HLA in healthy donors. Study conclusions and caveats: TCR beta V segments were, for the most part, productive about 87% or about 30% of the time in an earlier analysis. Judged likely to be a sequencing artifact was a cluster of highly shared sequence variants.

Remarks on this clone: Its specificity is unknown.

V shed 2 bases, J shed 1 base, and the junction held 8 bases outside the gene matches. This CDR3 contains 17 residues. Germline-derived CDR1 and CDR2 are ENHRY and SYGVKD. Primers for the PCR totalled 60 Vbeta and 13 Jbeta. How the authors handled the data: About 9.9 million shared chains were among about 80 million unique TCR beta chains counted in a later analysis. Profiled with immunoSEQ multiplex PCR; TCRdb holds only in-frame clones, not every one. V, J and clone size reflect that table, while D and trimming were determined from the DNA. Of 50,000 to 60,000 clones listed, about 84% are singletons.

Material for sequencing was PBMCs. J is TRBJ2-5 and V is TRBV10-3; 9 positions agree with TRBD2. The clonotype originates from a female donor in good health and CMV-seronegative. The CDR3 spells CAISERLGGGGQETQYF. In DNA, the CDR3 is TGTGCCATCAGTGAGAGGCTGGGCGGGGGGGGCCAAGAGACCCAGTACTTC.